The present TCR beta chain was sequenced within a study of blood T cell repertoires in COVID-19. Study information: COVID-19 samples from acute and convalescent phases originated in the United States, Italy and Spain. PBMCs, B-cell-depleted T cells, or T cells were the source of the cDNA or gDNA that made up the material.

Original handling: Estimated nucleated cell counts came from reference gene primer amplification. The assay was immunoSEQ multiplex PCR, and TCRdb's table has in-frame clones only and misses some. For V, J and clone size, that table is used; D and trimming come from the DNA. The table lists 130,000 or so clones, less than 85% of them singletons, with 12% in the top ten. This CDR3 is built from 20 residues. Germline CDR1 and CDR2: LNHNV and YYDKDF (reference sequence). Trimming took 0 bases from V and 3 from J; bases not matched to a gene: 11. The TCR comes from an older woman with acute or convalescent COVID-19. This chain links TRBV15 with TRBJ2-6, with 10 bases lining up with TRBD1. Sample: peripheral blood. The CDR3 DNA reads as TGTGCCACCAGCAGAGATCTGCCGGACAGGGGGACCTTTGGGGCCAACGTCCTGACTTTC. Its translation is CATSRDLPDRGTFGANVLTF.